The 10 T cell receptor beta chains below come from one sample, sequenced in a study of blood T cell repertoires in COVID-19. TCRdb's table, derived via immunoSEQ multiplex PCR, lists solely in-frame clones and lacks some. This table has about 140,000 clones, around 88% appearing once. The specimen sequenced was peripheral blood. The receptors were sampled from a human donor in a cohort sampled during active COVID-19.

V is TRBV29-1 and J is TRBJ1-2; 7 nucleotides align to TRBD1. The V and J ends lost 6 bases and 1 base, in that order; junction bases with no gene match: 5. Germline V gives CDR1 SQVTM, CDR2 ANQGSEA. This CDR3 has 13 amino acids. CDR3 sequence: CSVRDRDNYGYTF. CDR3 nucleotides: TGCAGCGTAAGGGACAGAGATAACTATGGCTACACCTTC.

The CDR3 here is CASSLGGSGNTIYF. The CDR3 DNA reads as TGTGCCAGCAGCCTTGGAGGATCTGGAAACACCATATATTTT. The gene calls are TRBV6-5 and TRBJ1-3; D remains unclear. V lost 6 bases to trimming and J lost 1 base, with 10 bases between them. Germline values: CDR1 MNHEY, CDR2 SVGAGI. This CDR3 has 14 amino acids.

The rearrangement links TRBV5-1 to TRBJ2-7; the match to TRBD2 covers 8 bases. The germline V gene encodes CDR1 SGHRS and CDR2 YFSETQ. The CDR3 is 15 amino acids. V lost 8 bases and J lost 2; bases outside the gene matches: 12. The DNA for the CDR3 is TGCGCCAGTACCACATCCGGGGGGGGTACCTACGAGCAGTACTTC. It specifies CASTTSGGGTYEQYF.

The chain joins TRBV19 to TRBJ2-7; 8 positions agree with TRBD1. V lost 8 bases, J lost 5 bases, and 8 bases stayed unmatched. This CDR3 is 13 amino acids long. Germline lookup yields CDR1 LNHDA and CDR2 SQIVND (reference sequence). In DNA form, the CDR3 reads TGTGCCAGTCGAAGGACAGGGACGAACGAGCAGTACTTC. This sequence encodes CASRRTGTNEQYF.

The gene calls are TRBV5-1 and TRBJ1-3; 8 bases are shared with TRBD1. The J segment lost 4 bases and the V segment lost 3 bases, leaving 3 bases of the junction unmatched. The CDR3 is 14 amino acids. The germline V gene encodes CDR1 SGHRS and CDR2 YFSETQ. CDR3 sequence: CASSSGQGGNTIYF. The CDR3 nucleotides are TGCGCCAGCAGCTCCGGACAGGGAGGAAACACCATATATTTT.

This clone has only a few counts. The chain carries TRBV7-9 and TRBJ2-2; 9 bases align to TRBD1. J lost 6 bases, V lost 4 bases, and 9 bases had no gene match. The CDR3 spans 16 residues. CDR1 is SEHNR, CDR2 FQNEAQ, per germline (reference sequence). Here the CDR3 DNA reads TGTGCCAGCAGCTCAAAAGACAGGGGGATGGCCGGGGAGCTGTTTTTT. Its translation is CASSSKDRGMAGELFF.

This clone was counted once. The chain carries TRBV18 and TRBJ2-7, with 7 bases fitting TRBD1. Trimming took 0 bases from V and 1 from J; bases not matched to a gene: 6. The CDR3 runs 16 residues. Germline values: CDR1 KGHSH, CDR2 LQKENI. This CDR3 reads CASSPPWTGQSYEQYF. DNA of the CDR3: TGTGCCAGCTCACCACCCTGGACAGGCCAGTCCTACGAGCAGTACTTC.

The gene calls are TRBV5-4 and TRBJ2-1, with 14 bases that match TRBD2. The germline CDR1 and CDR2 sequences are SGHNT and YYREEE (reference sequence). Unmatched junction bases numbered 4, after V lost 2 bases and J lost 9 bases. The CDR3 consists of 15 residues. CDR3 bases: TGTGCCAGCAGCTTTGGACTAGCGGGAGGTGTTGAGCAGTTCTTC. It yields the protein CASSFGLAGGVEQFF.

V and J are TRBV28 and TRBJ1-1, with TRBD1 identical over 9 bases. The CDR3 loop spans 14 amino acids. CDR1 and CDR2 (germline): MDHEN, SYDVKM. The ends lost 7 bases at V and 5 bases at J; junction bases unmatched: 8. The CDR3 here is CASIAGQGGTEAFF. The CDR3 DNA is TGTGCCAGCATAGCGGGACAGGGTGGTACTGAAGCTTTCTTT. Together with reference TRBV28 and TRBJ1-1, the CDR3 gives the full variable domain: DVKVTQSSRYLVKRTGEKVFLECVQDMDHENMFWYRQDPGLGLRLIYFSYDVKMKEKGDIPEGYSVSREKKERFSLILESASTNQTSMYLCASIAGQGGTEAFFGQGTRLTVV.

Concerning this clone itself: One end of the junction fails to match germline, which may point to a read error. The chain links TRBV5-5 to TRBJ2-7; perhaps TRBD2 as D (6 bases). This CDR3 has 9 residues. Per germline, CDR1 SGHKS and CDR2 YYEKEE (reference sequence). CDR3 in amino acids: CASSFRTTF. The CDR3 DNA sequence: TGTGCCAGCAGCTTCCGGACTACGTTC.